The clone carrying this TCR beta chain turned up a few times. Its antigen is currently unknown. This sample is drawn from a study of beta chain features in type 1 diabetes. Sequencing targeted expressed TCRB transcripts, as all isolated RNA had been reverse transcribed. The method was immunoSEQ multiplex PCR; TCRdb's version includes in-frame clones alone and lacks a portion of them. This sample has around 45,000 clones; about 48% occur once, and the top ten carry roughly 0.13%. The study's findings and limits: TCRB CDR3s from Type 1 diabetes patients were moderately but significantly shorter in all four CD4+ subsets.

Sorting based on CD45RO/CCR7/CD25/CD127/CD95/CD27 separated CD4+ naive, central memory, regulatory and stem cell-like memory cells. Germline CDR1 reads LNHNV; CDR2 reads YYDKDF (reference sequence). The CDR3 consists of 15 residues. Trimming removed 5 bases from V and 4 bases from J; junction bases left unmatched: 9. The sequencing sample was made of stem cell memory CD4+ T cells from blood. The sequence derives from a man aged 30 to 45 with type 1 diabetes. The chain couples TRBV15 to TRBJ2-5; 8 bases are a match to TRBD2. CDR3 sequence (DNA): TGTGCCACCAGCGGGGGACTAGTGATTCGAGAGACCCAGTACTTC. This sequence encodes CATSGGLVIRETQYF.